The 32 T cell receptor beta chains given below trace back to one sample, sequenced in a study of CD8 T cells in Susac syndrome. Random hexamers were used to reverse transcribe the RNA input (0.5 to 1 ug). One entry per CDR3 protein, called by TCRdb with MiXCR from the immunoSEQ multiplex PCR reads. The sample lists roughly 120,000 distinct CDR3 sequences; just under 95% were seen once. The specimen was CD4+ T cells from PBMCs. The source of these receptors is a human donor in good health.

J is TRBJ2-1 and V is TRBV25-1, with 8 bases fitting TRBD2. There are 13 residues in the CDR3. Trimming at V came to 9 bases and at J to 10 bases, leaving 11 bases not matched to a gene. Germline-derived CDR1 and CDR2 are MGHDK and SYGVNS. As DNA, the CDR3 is TGTGCCAGTAAAGCGGGAGCCCCGGGAGAGCAGTTCTTC. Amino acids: CASKAGAPGEQFF.

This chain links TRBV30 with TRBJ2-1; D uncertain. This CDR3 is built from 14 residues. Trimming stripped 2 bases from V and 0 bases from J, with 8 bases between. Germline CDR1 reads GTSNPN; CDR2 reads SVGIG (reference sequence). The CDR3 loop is CAWSSDRSYNEQFF. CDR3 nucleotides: TGTGCCTGGAGTTCCGACCGCTCCTACAATGAGCAGTTCTTC.

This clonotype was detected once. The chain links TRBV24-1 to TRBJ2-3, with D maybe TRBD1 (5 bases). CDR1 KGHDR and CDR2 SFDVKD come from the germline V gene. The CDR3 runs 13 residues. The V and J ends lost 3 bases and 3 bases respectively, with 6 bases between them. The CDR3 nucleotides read TGTGCCACCAGTGATCGACAGACAGATACGCAGTATTTT. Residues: CATSDRQTDTQYF.

CDR3 DNA: TGTGCCAGTAGTCCTCCGACCGGGACTAGCGGCTACAATGAGCAGTTCTTC. As protein: CASSPPTGTSGYNEQFF. The chain links TRBV19 to TRBJ2-1, with TRBD2 identical over 11 bases. V was clipped by 5 bases and J by 3 bases; unmatched bases: 9. The CDR3 runs 17 residues. Germline V gene data show CDR1 as LNHDA and CDR2 as SQIVND (reference sequence).

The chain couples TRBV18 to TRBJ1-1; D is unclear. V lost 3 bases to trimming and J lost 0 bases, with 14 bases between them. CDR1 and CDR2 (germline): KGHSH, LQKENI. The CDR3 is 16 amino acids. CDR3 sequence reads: CASSPLRLDVNTEAFF. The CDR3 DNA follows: TGTGCCAGCTCACCCCTCCGACTGGACGTGAACACTGAAGCTTTCTTT.

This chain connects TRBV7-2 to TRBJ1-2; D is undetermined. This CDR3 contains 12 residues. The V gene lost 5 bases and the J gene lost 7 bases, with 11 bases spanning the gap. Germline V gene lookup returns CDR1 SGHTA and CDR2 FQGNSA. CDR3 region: CASSTRQLGYTF. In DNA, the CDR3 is TGTGCCAGCAGCACTAGACAACTTGGCTACACCTTC.

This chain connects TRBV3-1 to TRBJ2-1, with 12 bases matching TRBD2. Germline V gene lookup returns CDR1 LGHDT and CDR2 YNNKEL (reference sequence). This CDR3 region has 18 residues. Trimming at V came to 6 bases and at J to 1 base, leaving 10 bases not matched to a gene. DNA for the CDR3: TGTGCCAGCAGACCCCGCCCGGGACTAGCGGGTTCCTACAATGAGCAGTTCTTC. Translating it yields CASRPRPGLAGSYNEQFF.

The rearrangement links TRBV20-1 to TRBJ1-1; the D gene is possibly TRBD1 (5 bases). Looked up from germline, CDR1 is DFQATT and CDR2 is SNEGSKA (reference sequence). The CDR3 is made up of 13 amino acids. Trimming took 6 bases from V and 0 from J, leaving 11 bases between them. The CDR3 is CSAATVMNTEAFF. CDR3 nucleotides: TGCAGTGCCGCGACAGTAATGAACACTGAAGCTTTCTTT.

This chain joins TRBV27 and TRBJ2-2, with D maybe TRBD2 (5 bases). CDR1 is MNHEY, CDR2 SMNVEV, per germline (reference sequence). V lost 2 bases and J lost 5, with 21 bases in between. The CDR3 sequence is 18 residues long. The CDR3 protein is CASSLDPRRQSETGELFF. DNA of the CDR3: TGTGCCAGCAGTTTAGATCCCAGGAGGCAGTCAGAGACCGGGGAGCTGTTTTTT.

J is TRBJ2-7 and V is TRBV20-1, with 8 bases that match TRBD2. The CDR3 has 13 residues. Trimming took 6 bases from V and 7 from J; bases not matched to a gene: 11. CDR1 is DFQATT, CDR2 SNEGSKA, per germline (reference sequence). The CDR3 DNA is TGCAGTGCCGGGGTTAGCGGGGTTGGGGAGCAGTACTTC. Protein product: CSAGVSGVGEQYF.

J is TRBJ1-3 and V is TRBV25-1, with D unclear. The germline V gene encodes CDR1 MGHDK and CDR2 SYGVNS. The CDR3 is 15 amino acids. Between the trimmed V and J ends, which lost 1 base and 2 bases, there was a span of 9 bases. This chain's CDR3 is CASSESGTAGNTIYF. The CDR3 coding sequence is TGTGCCAGCAGTGAATCGGGTACAGCTGGAAACACCATATATTTT.

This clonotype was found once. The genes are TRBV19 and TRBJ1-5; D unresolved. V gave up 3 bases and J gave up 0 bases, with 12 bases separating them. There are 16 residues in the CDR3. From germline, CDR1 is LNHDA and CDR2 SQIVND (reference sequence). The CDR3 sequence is CASSIWTAYSNQPQHF. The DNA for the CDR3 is TGTGCCAGTAGTATTTGGACGGCTTATAGCAATCAGCCCCAGCATTTT.

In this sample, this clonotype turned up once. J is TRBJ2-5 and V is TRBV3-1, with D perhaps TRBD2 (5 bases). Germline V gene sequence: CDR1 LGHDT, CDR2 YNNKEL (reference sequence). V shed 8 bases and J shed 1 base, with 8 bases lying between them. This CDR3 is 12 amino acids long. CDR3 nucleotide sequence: TGTGCCAGCCGAGGGTTCCAAGAGACCCAGTACTTC. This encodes CASRGFQETQYF.

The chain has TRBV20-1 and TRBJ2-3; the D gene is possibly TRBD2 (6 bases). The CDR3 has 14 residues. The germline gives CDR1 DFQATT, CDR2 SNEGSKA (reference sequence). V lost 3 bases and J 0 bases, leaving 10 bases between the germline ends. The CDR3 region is CSARPGVSTDTQYF. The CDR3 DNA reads TGCAGTGCTAGGCCGGGAGTGAGCACAGATACGCAGTATTTT.

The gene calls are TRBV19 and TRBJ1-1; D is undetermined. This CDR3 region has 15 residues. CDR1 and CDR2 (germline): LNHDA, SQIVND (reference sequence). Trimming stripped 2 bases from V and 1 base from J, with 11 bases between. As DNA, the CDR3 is TGTGCCAGTAGTATACGAACTCAGGAGAACACTGAAGCTTTCTTT. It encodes CASSIRTQENTEAFF.

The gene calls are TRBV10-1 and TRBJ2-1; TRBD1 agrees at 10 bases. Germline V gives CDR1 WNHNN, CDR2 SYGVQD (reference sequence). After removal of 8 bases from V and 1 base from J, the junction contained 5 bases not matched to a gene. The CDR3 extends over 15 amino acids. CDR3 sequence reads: CASSRTGGSYNEQFF. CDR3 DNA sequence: TGCGCCAGCTCCCGGACAGGGGGGTCCTACAATGAGCAGTTCTTC.

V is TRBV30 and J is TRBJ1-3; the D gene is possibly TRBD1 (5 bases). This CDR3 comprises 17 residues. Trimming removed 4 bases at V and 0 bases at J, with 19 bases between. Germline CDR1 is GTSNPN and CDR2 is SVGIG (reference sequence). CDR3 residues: CAWIQYGGFYSGNTIYF. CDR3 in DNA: TGTGCCTGGATCCAGTACGGGGGTTTTTACTCTGGAAACACCATATATTTT.

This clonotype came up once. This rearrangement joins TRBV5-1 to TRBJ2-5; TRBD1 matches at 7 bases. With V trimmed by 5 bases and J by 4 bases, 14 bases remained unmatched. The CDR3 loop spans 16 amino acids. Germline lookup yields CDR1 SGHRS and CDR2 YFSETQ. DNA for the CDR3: TGCGCCAGCAGAAAAGGACGGGACAGTATCGGAGAGACCCAGTACTTC. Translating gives CASRKGRDSIGETQYF.

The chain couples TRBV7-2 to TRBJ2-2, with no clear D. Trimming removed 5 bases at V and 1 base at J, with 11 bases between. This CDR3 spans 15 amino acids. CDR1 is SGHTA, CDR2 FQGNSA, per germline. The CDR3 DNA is TGTGCCAGCAGCCCCGCCCGCCGGAACACCGGGGAGCTGTTTTTT. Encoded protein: CASSPARRNTGELFF.

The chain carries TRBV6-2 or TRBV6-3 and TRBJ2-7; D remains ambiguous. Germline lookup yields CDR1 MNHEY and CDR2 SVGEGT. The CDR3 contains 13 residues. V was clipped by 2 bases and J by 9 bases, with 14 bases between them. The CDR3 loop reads CASSYIRAAVQYF. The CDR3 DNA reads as TGTGCCAGCAGTTACATCCGGGCTGCCGTGCAGTACTTC.

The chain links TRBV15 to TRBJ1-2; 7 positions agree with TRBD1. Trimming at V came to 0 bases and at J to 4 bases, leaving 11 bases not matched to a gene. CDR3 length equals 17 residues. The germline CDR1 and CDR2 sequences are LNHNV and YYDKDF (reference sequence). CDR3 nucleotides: TGTGCCACCAGCAGAGATCTGGAGGGGGCGCTCGGCTATGGCTACACCTTC. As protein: CATSRDLEGALGYGYTF.

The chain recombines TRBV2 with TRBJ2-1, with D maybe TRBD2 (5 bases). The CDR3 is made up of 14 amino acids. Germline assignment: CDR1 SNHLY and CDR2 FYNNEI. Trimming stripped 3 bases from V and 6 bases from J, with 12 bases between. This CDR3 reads CASSDQRVGNEQFF. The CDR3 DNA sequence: TGTGCCAGCAGTGATCAGAGGGTAGGCAATGAGCAGTTCTTC. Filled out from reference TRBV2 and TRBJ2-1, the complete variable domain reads EPEVTQTPSHQVTQMGQEVILRCVPISNHLYFYWYRQILGQKVEFLVSFYNNEISEKSEIFDDQFSVERPDGSNFTLKIRSTKLEDSAMYFCASSDQRVGNEQFFGPGTRLTVL.

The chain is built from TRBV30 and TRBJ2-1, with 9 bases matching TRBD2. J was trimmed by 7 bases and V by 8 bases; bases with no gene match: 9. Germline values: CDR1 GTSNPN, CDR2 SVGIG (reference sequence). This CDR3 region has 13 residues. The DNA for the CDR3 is TGTGCCCTTGCGGGGCTAGCGGGGAATGAGCAGTTCTTC. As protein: CALAGLAGNEQFF.

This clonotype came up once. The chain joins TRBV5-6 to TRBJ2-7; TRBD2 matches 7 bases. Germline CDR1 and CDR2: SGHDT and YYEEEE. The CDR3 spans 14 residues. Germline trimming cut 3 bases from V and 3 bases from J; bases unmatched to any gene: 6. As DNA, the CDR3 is TGTGCCAGCAGCTGGGCCGGGAGGTACTACGAGCAGTACTTC. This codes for CASSWAGRYYEQYF.

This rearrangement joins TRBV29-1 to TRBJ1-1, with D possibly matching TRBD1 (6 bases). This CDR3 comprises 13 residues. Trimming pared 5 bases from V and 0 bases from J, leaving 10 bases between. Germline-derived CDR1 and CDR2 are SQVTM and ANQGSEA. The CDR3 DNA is TGCAGCGTTATTACAGGGATGAACACTGAAGCTTTCTTT. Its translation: CSVITGMNTEAFF.

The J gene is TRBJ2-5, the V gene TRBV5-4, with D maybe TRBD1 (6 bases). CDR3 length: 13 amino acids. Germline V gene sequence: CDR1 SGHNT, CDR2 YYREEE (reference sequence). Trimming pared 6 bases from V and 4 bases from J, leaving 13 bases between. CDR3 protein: CASTSRGRETQYF. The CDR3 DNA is TGTGCCAGCACCTCGAGGGGGAGAGAGACCCAGTACTTC.

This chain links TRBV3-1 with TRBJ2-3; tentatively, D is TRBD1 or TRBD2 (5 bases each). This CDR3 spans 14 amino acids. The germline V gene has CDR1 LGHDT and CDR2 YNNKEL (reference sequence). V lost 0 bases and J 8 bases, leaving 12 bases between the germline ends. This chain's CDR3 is CASSQDLGVPTQYF. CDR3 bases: TGTGCCAGCAGCCAAGATCTGGGGGTCCCTACGCAGTATTTT.

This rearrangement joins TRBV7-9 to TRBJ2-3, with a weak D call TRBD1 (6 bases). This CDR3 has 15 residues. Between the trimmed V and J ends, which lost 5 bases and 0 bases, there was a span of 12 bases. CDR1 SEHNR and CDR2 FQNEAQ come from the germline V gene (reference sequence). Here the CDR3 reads CASSPTGLSTDTQYF. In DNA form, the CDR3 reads TGTGCCAGCAGCCCGACAGGTTTAAGCACAGATACGCAGTATTTT.

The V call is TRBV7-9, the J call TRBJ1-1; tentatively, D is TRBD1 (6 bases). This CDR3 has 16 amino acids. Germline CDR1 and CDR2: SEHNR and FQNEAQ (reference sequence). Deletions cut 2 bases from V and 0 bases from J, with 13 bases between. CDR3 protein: CASSLRRGPMNTEAFF. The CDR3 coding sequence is TGTGCCAGCAGCTTACGCCGGGGGCCTATGAACACTGAAGCTTTCTTT. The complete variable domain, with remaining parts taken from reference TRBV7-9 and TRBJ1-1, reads DTGVSQNPRHKITKRGQNVTFRCDPISEHNRLYWYRQTLGQGPEFLTYFQNEAQLEKSRLLSDRFSAERPKGSFSTLEIQRTEQGDSAMYLCASSLRRGPMNTEAFFGQGTRLTVV.

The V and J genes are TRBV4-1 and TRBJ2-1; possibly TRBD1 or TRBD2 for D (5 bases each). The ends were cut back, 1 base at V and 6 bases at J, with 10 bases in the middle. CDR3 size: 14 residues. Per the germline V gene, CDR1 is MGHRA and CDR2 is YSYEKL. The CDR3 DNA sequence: TGCGCCAGCAGCCAAGCGGGACCTTTCAATGAGCAGTTCTTC. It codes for CASSQAGPFNEQFF.

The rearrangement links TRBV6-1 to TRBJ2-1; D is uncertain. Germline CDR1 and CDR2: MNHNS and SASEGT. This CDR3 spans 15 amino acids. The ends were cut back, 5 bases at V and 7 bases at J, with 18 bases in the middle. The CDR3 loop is CASSIKPPGLNEQFF. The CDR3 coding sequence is TGTGCCAGCAGTATAAAGCCCCCGGGCCTAAATGAGCAGTTCTTC.

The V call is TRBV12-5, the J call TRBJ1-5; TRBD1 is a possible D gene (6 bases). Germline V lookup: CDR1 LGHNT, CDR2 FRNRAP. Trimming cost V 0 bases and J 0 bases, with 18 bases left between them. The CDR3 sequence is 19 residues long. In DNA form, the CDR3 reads TGTGCTAGTGGTTTGGTACTTAAGGACAGCCTAATTAGCAATCAGCCCCAGCATTTT. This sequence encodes CASGLVLKDSLISNQPQHF.